These T cell receptor beta chains were read from a single sample in a study of cytomegalovirus exposure and HLA in healthy donors. This table comes from immunoSEQ multiplex PCR, and its TCRdb copy is limited to in-frame clones, with some not included. The sample consists of a few hundred thousand clones, about 80% of them appearing once. The specimen was PBMCs. The source is a woman in her forties or fifties in good health and CMV-seropositive. Each CDR3 is given without its conserved first and last residue.

v_call	j_call	cdr3_aa
TRBV2	TRBJ2-7	ASSDLGTRALEANEQY
TRBV6-6	TRBJ1-3	ASRRQGIGNTIY
TRBV20-1	TRBJ1-1	SARGAF
TRBV6-8	TRBJ1-1	ASSYSNLRGEHTEAF
TRBV7-2	TRBJ1-3	ASSLGTAGNTIY
TRBV30	TRBJ2-3	AWSGGAPDTQY
TRBV7-7	TRBJ2-1	ASSLAPDGERF
TRBV5-4	TRBJ2-7	ASSLSSSYEQY
TRBV11-3	TRBJ2-7	ASSLEGSSGSDEQY
TRBV11-1	TRBJ2-6	ASSLYGANVLT
TRBV5-1	TRBJ2-6	ASSFGSGANVLT
TRBV2	TRBJ1-1	ASSVAQELEAF
TRBV30	TRBJ1-2	AWSLNSAYGYT
TRBV11-2	TRBJ1-5	ASSFDKKIRYSNQPQH
TRBV6-5	TRBJ2-2	ASSYKTGRITGELF
TRBV10-3	TRBJ2-7	AIRSGQGKRDEQY
TRBV7-2	TRBJ1-4	ASTFPLGGVGEKLF
TRBV29-1	TRBJ2-3	STDRALDTQY
TRBV7-9	TRBJ1-1	ASSHREGEAF
TRBV18	TRBJ1-1	ASSRTDSTEAF
TRBV6-5	TRBJ1-1	ASSYSSMRRNTEAF
TRBV28	TRBJ1-1	ASSSRGNTEAF
TRBV4-3	TRBJ1-1	ASSPATESEAF
TRBV28	TRBJ1-3	ASASGNTIY
TRBV30	TRBJ2-7	AWSVTGYEQY
TRBV5-4	TRBJ2-5	ASSPADRVLQETQY
TRBV2	TRBJ1-1	ASSERWNTEAF
TRBV4-1	TRBJ1-1	ASSFSKGDRNTEAF
TRBV27	TRBJ2-6	ASSFLSGANVLT
TRBV4-3	TRBJ2-4	ASSQDLSGGKNIQY
TRBV2	TRBJ1-4	ASSGPTGIGAKLF
TRBV19	TRBJ1-1	ASSISRRGVTEAF
TRBV6-5	TRBJ1-6	ASSYVVGGNSPLH
TRBV19	TRBJ1-1	ASRLTGGSTEAF
TRBV5-1	TRBJ1-3	ASSLVQGRTGNTIY
TRBV7-9	TRBJ1-4	ASSVYGGGAQKLF
TRBV7-6	TRBJ1-2	ASSPAGYGYT
TRBV19	TRBJ2-1	ASKPGSYNEQF
TRBV5-6	TRBJ2-1	ASSLVTSWLVNEQF
TRBV5-1	TRBJ1-1	ASSMGQGDTEAF
TRBV5-5	TRBJ2-2	ASSNTQANTGELF
TRBV5-1	TRBJ2-6	ASSLAPTAGELTGANVLT
TRBV7-6	TRBJ2-7	ASSAGTGSGYEQY
TRBV13	TRBJ2-1	ASSQEQGSSYNEQF
TRBV27	TRBJ1-3	ATGPRPRGNTIY
TRBV30	TRBJ2-1	AVSFQVSSGVGEQF
TRBV19	TRBJ1-2	ASSIAGTGGYGYT
TRBV6-1	TRBJ1-2	ASSQGALYGYT